What follows are 19 T cell receptor beta chains derived from one specimen sequenced in a study of blood T cell repertoires in COVID-19. Libraries were prepared by immunoSEQ multiplex PCR; TCRdb keeps only in-frame clonotypes and omits some of them. This table has about 130,000 clones, 80% to 85% appearing once. The specimen sequenced was peripheral blood. Every receptor here comes from a woman in her forties or fifties with acute or convalescent COVID-19.

The rearrangement links TRBV12-3 or TRBV12-4 to TRBJ2-3; D not certain. CDR3 length: 13 residues. V lost 5 bases and J 0 bases, leaving 6 bases between the germline ends. CDR3 region: CASSPPSTDTQYF. The DNA of the CDR3 is TGTGCCAGCAGTCCCCCTAGCACAGATACGCAGTATTTT.

The V call is TRBV7-2, the J call TRBJ1-5; 8 bases are a match to TRBD1. V dropped 5 bases and J dropped 8; count of bases not matched to a gene: 8. The CDR3 loop spans 14 amino acids. The germline CDR1 and CDR2 sequences are SGHTA and FQGNSA. CDR3 nucleotide sequence: TGTGCCAGCAGCCCCAACAGGGGGAAAGAGCCCCAGCATTTT. Translation: CASSPNRGKEPQHF.

The V call is TRBV18, the J call TRBJ1-1; 7 bases are shared with TRBD1. The length of the CDR3 is 14 residues. With 6 bases clipped from V and 3 bases from J, the junction kept 7 bases outside the gene matches. CDR1 and CDR2 from the germline V gene are KGHSH and LQKENI. The CDR3 reads CASSSTGSDTEAFF. The CDR3 coding sequence is TGTGCCAGCTCCTCGACAGGGTCAGACACTGAAGCTTTCTTT.

V gene TRBV19 combines with J gene TRBJ1-4, with 7 bases identical to TRBD1. The ends lost 7 bases at V and 7 bases at J; junction bases unmatched: 12. Germline values: CDR1 LNHDA, CDR2 SQIVND (reference sequence). The CDR3 is 15 amino acids. The CDR3, as DNA: TGTGCCAGTAATACCCGGCAGGGGGGTTCTGAAAAACTGTTTTTT. Translating gives CASNTRQGGSEKLFF.

The chain uses TRBV3-1 (or the pseudogene TRBV3-2) and TRBJ1-3, with 8 bases identical to TRBD1. Germline V gene sequence: CDR1 LGHDT, CDR2 YNNKEL (reference sequence). The CDR3 totals 14 residues. V lost 7 bases to trimming and J lost 2 bases; unmatched junction nucleotides: 4. The CDR3 bases are TGTGCCAGCACCCTACAGGGGGCTGGAAACACCATATATTTT. Translation: CASTLQGAGNTIYF.

J is TRBJ1-2 and V is TRBV27, with 8 nucleotides matching TRBD1. CDR1 is MNHEY, CDR2 SMNVEV, per germline (reference sequence). This CDR3 comprises 14 residues. The ends lost 6 bases at V and 8 bases at J; junction bases unmatched: 11. DNA for the CDR3: TGTGCCAGCAGGTTTACCGGACAGGGATTAGGCTACACCTTC. Its protein is CASRFTGQGLGYTF.

In this sample, this clone turned up once. The chain combines TRBV6-5 with TRBJ2-7; a weak D match, TRBD2 (7 bases). Trimming pared 8 bases from V and 4 bases from J, leaving 21 bases between. In germline, CDR1 is MNHEY, CDR2 SVGAGI. The CDR3 extends over 15 amino acids. The CDR3 nucleotides read TGTGCCAGCCTTAAGGGGGGGTCCCGACCGTACGAGCAGTACTTC. It codes for CASLKGGSRPYEQYF.

This chain connects TRBV4-1 to TRBJ1-1, with a weak D call TRBD1 (6 bases). This CDR3 is 15 amino acids long. V was clipped by 0 bases and J by 0 bases, with 8 bases between them. From germline, CDR1 is MGHRA and CDR2 YSYEKL. The CDR3 DNA reads as TGCGCCAGCAGCCAAGAGGGGGCTATGAACACTGAAGCTTTCTTT. This gives the protein CASSQEGAMNTEAFF.

The V gene is TRBV5-5, the J gene TRBJ2-5, with D possibly matching TRBD1 (5 bases). In germline, CDR1 is SGHKS, CDR2 YYEKEE (reference sequence). The V end lost 2 bases, the J end lost 2 bases, and 10 bases lay between the germline ends. This CDR3 contains 14 residues. The CDR3 loop reads CASSLRTPQETQYF. For the CDR3, the DNA is TGTGCCAGCAGCTTAAGGACACCTCAAGAGACCCAGTACTTC.

This clone was observed many times. The V call is TRBV2, the J call TRBJ1-2; a weak D match, TRBD1 (6 bases). Trimming removed 5 bases at V and 2 bases at J, with 9 bases between. The CDR3 has 13 amino acids. Germline CDR1 SNHLY, CDR2 FYNNEI. The CDR3 DNA is TGTGCCAGCAGTATACAGGGAAACTATGGCTACACCTTC. Translated: CASSIQGNYGYTF.

This clone was seen at least ten times. The J gene is TRBJ2-7, the V gene TRBV28, with D possibly TRBD2 on 6 matching bases. V lost 6 bases to trimming and J lost 6 bases, with 15 bases between them. The CDR3 is 13 amino acids. Germline loops: CDR1 MDHEN, CDR2 SYDVKM. CDR3 region: CASREGLWGEQYF. The CDR3 DNA reads TGTGCCAGCAGGGAGGGACTGTGGGGCGAGCAGTACTTC.

The V and J genes are TRBV18 and TRBJ1-2; D remains unclear. Looked up from germline, CDR1 is KGHSH and CDR2 is LQKENI. This CDR3 spans 15 amino acids. V gave up 2 bases and J gave up 2 bases, with 12 bases separating them. This CDR3 reads CASSPTPPLNYGYTF. Written as DNA, the CDR3 is TGTGCCAGCTCACCAACTCCCCCACTAAACTATGGCTACACCTTC.

The rearrangement links TRBV5-6 to TRBJ1-2; tentative D call: TRBD1 (6 bases). The CDR3 length is 13 residues. Per the germline V gene, CDR1 is SGHDT and CDR2 is YYEEEE. Deletions cut 6 bases from V and 4 bases from J, with 13 bases between. The CDR3 protein is CASTSPGAYGYTF. The DNA for the CDR3 is TGTGCCAGCACCTCCCCAGGGGCCTATGGCTACACCTTC.

This chain joins TRBV5-1 and TRBJ1-5, with a weak D call TRBD1 (6 bases). V was shortened by 0 bases and J by 4 bases, with 8 bases between the two germline ends. The germline V gene has CDR1 SGHRS and CDR2 YFSETQ. This CDR3 has 14 amino acids. CDR3 protein: CASSLGTENQPQHF. In nucleotides, the CDR3 is TGCGCCAGCAGCTTGGGGACAGAAAATCAGCCCCAGCATTTT.

V and J are TRBV10-2 and TRBJ2-2, with 7 bases identical to TRBD1. The junction had 4 bases not matched to a gene; V was cut back by 7 bases and J by 2 bases. CDR1 is WSHSY, CDR2 SAAADI, per germline. The CDR3 extends over 14 amino acids. Written as DNA, the CDR3 is TGCGCCAGCACTTGGGACAGCAACACCGGGGAGCTGTTTTTT. It codes for CASTWDSNTGELFF.

The rearrangement joins TRBV4-2 to TRBJ1-5; D is unclear. Germline CDR1 is LGHNA and CDR2 is YNFKEQ. The CDR3 contains 11 residues. The V end lost 4 bases, the J end lost 5 bases, and 3 bases lay between the germline ends. DNA of the CDR3: TGTGCCAGCAGCCCTTATCAGCCCCAGCATTTT. Translation: CASSPYQPQHF.

Here the CDR3 reads CASSLGRGRGLYF. The CDR3 region has the DNA TGTGCCAGCAGTTTGGGGCGCGGGAGGGGGTTGTATTTT. The rearrangement joins TRBV28 to TRBJ2-3, with 9 bases lining up with TRBD2. V shed 3 bases, J shed 14 bases, and the junction held 9 bases outside the gene matches. The CDR3 length is 13 residues. Germline V gene data show CDR1 as MDHEN and CDR2 as SYDVKM.

The sample holds a few counts of this clone. The CDR3 DNA is TGTGCCAGCAGTCGAGGGAGAAAGGAGGGCTACACCTTC. It specifies CASSRGRKEGYTF. This chain uses TRBV2 with TRBJ1-2, with D unclear. V dropped 5 bases and J dropped 8 bases, with 15 bases sitting between them. This CDR3 contains 13 residues. Germline values: CDR1 SNHLY, CDR2 FYNNEI.

The rearrangement links TRBV2 to TRBJ1-1, with 7 bases lining up with TRBD1. The CDR3 is 15 residues long. Germline CDR1 reads SNHLY; CDR2 reads FYNNEI. Trimming removed 2 bases from V and 4 bases from J; junction bases left unmatched: 7. Here the CDR3 reads CASSEISGGSTEAFF. DNA of the CDR3: TGTGCCAGCAGTGAAATCTCAGGGGGGAGCACTGAAGCTTTCTTT. The full variable domain, with the rest looked up from reference TRBV2 and TRBJ1-1, is EPEVTQTPSHQVTQMGQEVILRCVPISNHLYFYWYRQILGQKVEFLVSFYNNEISEKSEIFDDQFSVERPDGSNFTLKIRSTKLEDSAMYFCASSEISGGSTEAFFGQGTRLTVV.